The TCR beta chain described here comes from a study of identical twins. Regarding this clonotype: What it recognizes is unknown. With a much larger clone just one base away, this may be a read error.

Points from the study as a whole: Monozygotic twins shared more out-of-frame TCR alpha than recombination models predicted.

The CDR3 contains 15 residues. CDR1 is MGHRA and CDR2 is YSYEKL in the germline V gene. Each CDR3 protein gets one entry after TCRdb re-called the 5' RACE reads with MiXCR. The sample records 1.5 million to 2 million distinct CDR3 sequences, less than 40% being singletons. The J gene is TRBJ2-1, the V gene TRBV4-1; D not certain. Matching the DNA end better, TRBJ2-7 makes the J call doubtful. The sequencing input was cord blood. The sequence derives from a newborn girl in good health. CDR3 in amino acids: CASSQLHSSYNEQYF. The CDR3 coding sequence is TGCGCCAGCAGCCAATTACATAGCTCCTACAATGAGCAGTACTTC.